Only a few counts were recorded for the clone carrying this TCR beta chain. Per the germline V gene, CDR1 is MNHEY and CDR2 is SVGEGT. The V gene lost 1 base and the J gene lost 6 bases, with 13 bases spanning the gap. The CDR3 runs 15 residues. As originally analysed: Reference gene primers were amplified, and this amplification served to estimate nucleated cell counts. TCRdb keeps only in-frame clones here, not all; method: immunoSEQ multiplex PCR. V and J calls plus clone size are reproduced from that table; the DNA served to infer D and trimming. The table shows around 160,000 clones, with roughly 86% occurring only once. The data stem from a study of blood T cell repertoires in COVID-19. Study details: Some COVID-19 samples were acute and others convalescent; all came from the United States, Italy and Spain. The cDNA or gDNA used as material had been derived from T cells, B-cell-depleted T cells, or PBMCs.

This clonotype was sampled from a human donor in a cohort sampled during active COVID-19. The rearrangement joins TRBV6-2 or TRBV6-3 to TRBJ1-5, with D hard to call. What was sequenced was peripheral blood. The CDR3, as DNA: TGTGCCAGCAGTTACTTTAGCCTCCGAGGTCAGCCCCAGCATTTT. Protein: CASSYFSLRGQPQHF.